The clone carrying this TCR beta chain was counted once. After isolation, RNA underwent reverse transcription to generate cDNA as the sequencing template. Profiling relied on immunoSEQ multiplex PCR, and the TCRdb table lists in-frame clones only, not all of them. Of 210,000 or so clones listed, more than 60% are singletons. These data originate in a study of CD8+ T cells in alopecia areata. Noted treatment: oral pan-JAK inhibitor, 5-10 mg twice daily. This TCR was recovered from a human donor with alopecia areata. This sample comprised CD4+ T cells sorted from blood, obtained at week 44, from a patient treated with tofacitinib.

The CDR3 region has the DNA TGTGCCAGCAGCCAAAGGGACGGTTCCTACGAGCAGTACTTC. This sequence encodes CASSQRDGSYEQYF. The chain employs TRBV5-6 and TRBJ2-7, with D perhaps matching TRBD1 or TRBD2 (5 bases each). Germline-derived CDR1 and CDR2 are SGHDT and YYEEEE. Trimming removed 4 bases from V and 1 base from J, with 12 bases in between. This CDR3 has 14 amino acids.